What follows describes a single T cell receptor beta chain. Its antigen is currently unknown. Indicated time point: newly diagnosed GD, antithyroid drugs for less than 3 months. From RNA extracted from PBMCs, the TCR library was made. The entry originates in a study of regulatory T cells in long-lasting Graves disease. Study outcomes and limitations: A reduction in accuracy may have resulted from the small sample size. Segments TRBV28, TRBJ1-2 and TRBJ2-5 showed preferential usage in persistent disease.

HTBI primers from iRepertoire and Arm-PCR of CDR3 regions yielded the TCR beta libraries. Per the authors' pipeline: Sequenced samples collectively carried under 75 TRBV and over 11 TRBJ segments. From the multiplex PCR reads, TCRdb called clonotypes with MiXCR, one entry per CDR3 protein. The V and J calls follow TCRdb's processing rather than the paper's. Of roughly 400,000 distinct CDR3 sequences listed, about 16% were seen once; the top ten hold 23%. CDR3 length equals 14 residues. V lost 3 bases and J lost 4; bases outside the gene matches: 4. The data also belong to a second study, concerning T cells in Graves' hyperthyroidism and ophthalmopathy. Per that paper: Model output signaled ophthalmopathy a median about seven months ahead of onset.

The receptor comes from a woman younger than 30 with Graves disease. The sequences come from peripheral blood mononuclear cells (PBMCs), collected at new diagnosis, from a patient treated with antithyroid drugs. V is TRBV12-3 or TRBV12-4 and J is TRBJ2-5; TRBD1 agrees at 8 bases. The CDR3 spells CASSFPGTGETQYF. The CDR3 bases are TGTGCCAGCAGTTTTCCAGGGACAGGAGAGACCCAGTACTTC.